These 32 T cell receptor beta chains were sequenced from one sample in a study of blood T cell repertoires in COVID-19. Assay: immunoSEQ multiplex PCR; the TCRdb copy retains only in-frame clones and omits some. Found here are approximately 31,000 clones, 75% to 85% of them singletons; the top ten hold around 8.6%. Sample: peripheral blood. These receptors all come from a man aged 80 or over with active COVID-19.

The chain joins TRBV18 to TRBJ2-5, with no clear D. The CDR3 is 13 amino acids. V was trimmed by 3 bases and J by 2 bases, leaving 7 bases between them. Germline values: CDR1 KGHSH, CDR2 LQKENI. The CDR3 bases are TGTGCCAGCTCACCCCAGTGGCAAGAGACCCAGTACTTC. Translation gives CASSPQWQETQYF.

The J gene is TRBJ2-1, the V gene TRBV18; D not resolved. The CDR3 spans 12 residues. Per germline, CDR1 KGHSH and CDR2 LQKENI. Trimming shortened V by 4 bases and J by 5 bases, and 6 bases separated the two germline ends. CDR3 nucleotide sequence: TGTGCCAGCTCACAAGAGGACAATGAGCAGTTCTTC. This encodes CASSQEDNEQFF.

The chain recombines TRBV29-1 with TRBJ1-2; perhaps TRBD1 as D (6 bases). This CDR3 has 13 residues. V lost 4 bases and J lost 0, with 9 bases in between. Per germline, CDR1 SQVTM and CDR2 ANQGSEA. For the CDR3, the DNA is TGCAGCGTTGCCAGGGGCCCTAACTATGGCTACACCTTC. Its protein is CSVARGPNYGYTF.

Written as DNA, the CDR3 is TGTGCCAGCTCGGAACAGGACAGTCTCTCTGGAAACACCATATATTTT. This sequence encodes CASSEQDSLSGNTIYF. The chain recombines TRBV18 with TRBJ1-3; possibly TRBD1 for D (6 bases). CDR3 size: 16 residues. CDR1 is KGHSH, CDR2 LQKENI, per germline. Trimming stripped 6 bases from V and 0 bases from J, with 15 bases between. Full variable domain (remainder filled in from reference TRBV18 and TRBJ1-3): NAGVMQNPRHLVRRRGQEARLRCSPMKGHSHVYWYRQLPEEGLKFMVYLQKENIIDESGMPKERFSAEFPKEGPSILRIQQVVRGDSAAYFCASSEQDSLSGNTIYFGEGSWLTVV.

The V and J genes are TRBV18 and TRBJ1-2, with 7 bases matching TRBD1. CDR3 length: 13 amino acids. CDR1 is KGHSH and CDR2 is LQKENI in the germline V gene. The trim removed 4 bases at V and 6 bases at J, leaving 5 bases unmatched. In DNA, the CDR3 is TGTGCCAGCTCACTGGTCCAGGGGGATGGCTACACCTTC. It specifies CASSLVQGDGYTF.

CDR3 amino acids: CASSQLRAGGLGDTQYF. In DNA, the CDR3 is TGTGCCAGCAGCCAATTAAGGGCCGGAGGGTTGGGAGATACGCAGTATTTT. V usage is TRBV3-1 (or the pseudogene TRBV3-2) and J usage is TRBJ2-3, with a tentative D call TRBD2 (6 bases). CDR1 LGHDT and CDR2 YNNKEL come from the germline V gene (reference sequence). Between the trimmed V and J ends, which lost 2 bases and 5 bases, there was a span of 20 bases. This CDR3 contains 17 residues.

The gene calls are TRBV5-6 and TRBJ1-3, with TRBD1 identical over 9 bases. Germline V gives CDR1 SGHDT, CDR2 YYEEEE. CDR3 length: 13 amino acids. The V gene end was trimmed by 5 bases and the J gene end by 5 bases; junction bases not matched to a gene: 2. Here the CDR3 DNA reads TGTGCCAGCAGTGGGACAGGGAGAAACACCATATATTTT. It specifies CASSGTGRNTIYF.

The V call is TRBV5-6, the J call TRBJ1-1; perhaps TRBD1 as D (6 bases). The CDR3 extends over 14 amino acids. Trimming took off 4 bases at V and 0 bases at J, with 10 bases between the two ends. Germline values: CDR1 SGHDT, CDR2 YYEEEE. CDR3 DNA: TGTGCCAGCAGCCGCACAGGGTTGAACACTGAAGCTTTCTTT. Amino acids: CASSRTGLNTEAFF.

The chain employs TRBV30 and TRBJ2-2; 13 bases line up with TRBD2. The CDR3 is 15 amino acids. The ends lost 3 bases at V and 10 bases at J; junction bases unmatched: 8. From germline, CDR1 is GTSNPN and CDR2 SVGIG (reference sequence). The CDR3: CAWSKGLAGVEELFF. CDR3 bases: TGTGCCTGGAGCAAAGGACTAGCGGGGGTCGAGGAGCTGTTTTTT.

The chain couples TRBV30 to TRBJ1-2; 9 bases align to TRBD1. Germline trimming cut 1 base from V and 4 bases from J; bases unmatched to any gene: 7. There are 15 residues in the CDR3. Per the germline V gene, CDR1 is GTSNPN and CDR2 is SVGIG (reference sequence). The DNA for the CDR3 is TGTGCCTGGAGTGGGGGGACAGGGCGTATCTATGGCTACACCTTC. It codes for CAWSGGTGRIYGYTF.

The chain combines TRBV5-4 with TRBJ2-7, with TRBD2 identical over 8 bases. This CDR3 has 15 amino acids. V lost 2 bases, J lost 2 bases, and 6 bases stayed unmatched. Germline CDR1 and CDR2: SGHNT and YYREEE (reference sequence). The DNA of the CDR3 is TGTGCCAGCAGCTTAAGCGGGGGACCCCCCTACGAGCAGTACTTC. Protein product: CASSLSGGPPYEQYF.

CDR3 residues: CASSSTSRGYSGANVLTF. The CDR3 bases are TGCGCCAGCAGCTCTACCAGTCGAGGCTACTCTGGGGCCAACGTCCTGACTTTC. The chain employs TRBV5-1 and TRBJ2-6; D gene unclear. V was shortened by 3 bases and J by 0 bases, with 16 bases between the two germline ends. The CDR3 loop spans 18 amino acids. Germline V gives CDR1 SGHRS, CDR2 YFSETQ.

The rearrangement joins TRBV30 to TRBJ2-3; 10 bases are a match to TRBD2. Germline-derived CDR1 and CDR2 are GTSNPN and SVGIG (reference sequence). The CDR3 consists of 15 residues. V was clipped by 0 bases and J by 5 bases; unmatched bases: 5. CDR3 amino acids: CAWSVSGGAGDTQYF. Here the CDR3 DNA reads TGTGCCTGGAGTGTAAGCGGGGGGGCCGGAGATACGCAGTATTTT.

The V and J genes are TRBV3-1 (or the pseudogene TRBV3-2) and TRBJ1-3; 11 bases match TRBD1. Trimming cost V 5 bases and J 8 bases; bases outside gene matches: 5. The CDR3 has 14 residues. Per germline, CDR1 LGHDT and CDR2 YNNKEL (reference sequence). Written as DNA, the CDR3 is TGTGCCAGCAGCAGCCGGGACAGGGGGGACACCATATATTTT. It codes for CASSSRDRGDTIYF.

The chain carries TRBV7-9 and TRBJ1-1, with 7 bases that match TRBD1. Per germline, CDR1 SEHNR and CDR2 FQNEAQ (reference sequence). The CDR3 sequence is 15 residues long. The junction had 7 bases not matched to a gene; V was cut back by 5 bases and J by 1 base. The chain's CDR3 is CASSPGTDRNTEAFF. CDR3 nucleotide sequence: TGTGCCAGCAGCCCTGGGACAGACCGGAACACTGAAGCTTTCTTT.

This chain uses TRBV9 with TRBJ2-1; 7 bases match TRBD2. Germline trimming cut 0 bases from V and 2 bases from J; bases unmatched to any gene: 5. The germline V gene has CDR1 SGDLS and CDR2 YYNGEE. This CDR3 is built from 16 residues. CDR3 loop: CASSVVPSGPYNEQFF. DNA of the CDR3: TGTGCCAGCAGCGTAGTCCCTAGCGGTCCCTACAATGAGCAGTTCTTC. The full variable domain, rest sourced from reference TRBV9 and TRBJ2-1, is DSGVTQTPKHLITATGQRVTLRCSPRSGDLSVYWYQQSLDQGLQFLIQYYNGEERAKGNILERFSAQQFPDLHSELNLSSLELGDSALYFCASSVVPSGPYNEQFFGPGTRLTVL.

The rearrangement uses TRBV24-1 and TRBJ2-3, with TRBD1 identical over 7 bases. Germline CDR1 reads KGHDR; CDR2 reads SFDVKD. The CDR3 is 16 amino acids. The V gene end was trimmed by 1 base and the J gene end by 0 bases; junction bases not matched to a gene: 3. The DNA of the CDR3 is TGTGCCACCAGTGATTTCGCCAGGGGGAGCACAGATACGCAGTATTTT. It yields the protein CATSDFARGSTDTQYF.

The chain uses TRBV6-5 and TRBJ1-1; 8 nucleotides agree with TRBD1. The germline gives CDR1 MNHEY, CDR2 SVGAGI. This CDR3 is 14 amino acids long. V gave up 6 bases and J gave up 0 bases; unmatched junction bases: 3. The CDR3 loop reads CASRSRGLNTEAFF. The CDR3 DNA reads TGTGCCAGCAGGAGCAGGGGGCTGAACACTGAAGCTTTCTTT.

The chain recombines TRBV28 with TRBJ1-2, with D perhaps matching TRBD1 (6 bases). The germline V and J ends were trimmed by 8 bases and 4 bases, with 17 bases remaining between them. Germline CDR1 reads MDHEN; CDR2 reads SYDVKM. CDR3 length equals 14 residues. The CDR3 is CASLGGAQIYGYTF. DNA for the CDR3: TGTGCCAGCCTCGGGGGGGCGCAGATCTATGGCTACACCTTC.

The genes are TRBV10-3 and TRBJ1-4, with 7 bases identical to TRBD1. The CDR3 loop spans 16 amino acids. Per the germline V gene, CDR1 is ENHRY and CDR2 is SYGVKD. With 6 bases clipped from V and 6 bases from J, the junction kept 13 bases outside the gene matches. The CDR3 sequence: CAISSRDRIQDEKLFF. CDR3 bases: TGTGCCATCAGCTCCCGGGACAGAATTCAGGATGAAAAACTGTTTTTT.

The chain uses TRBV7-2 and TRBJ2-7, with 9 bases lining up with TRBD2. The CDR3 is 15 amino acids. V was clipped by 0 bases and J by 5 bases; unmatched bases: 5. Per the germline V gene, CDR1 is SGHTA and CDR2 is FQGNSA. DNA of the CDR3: TGTGCCAGCAGCTTAGCGAGCGGGGGGTTGAACGAGCAGTACTTC. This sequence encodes CASSLASGGLNEQYF.

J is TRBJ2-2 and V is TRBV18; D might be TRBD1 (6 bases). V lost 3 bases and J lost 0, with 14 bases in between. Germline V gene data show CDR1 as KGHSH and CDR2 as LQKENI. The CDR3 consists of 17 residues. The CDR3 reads CASSPSNGGPNTGELFF. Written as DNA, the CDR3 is TGTGCCAGCTCACCCTCGAATGGGGGCCCGAACACCGGGGAGCTGTTTTTT.

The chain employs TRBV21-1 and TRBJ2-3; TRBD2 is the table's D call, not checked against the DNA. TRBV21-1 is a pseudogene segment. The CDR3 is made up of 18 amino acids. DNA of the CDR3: TGTGCCAGCAGCAAAGGACTAGCGGGGGGGCCTTTGGAAGATACGCAGTATTTT. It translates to CASSKGLAGGPLEDTQYF.

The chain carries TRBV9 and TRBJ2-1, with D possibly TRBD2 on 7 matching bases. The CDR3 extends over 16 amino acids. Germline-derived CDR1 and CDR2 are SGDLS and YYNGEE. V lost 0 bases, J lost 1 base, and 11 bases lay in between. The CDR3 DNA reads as TGTGCCAGCAGCGTAGCGGGGGGCCCTTCCTACAATGAGCAGTTCTTC. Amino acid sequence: CASSVAGGPSYNEQFF. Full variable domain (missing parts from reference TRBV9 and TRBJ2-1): DSGVTQTPKHLITATGQRVTLRCSPRSGDLSVYWYQQSLDQGLQFLIQYYNGEERAKGNILERFSAQQFPDLHSELNLSSLELGDSALYFCASSVAGGPSYNEQFFGPGTRLTVL.

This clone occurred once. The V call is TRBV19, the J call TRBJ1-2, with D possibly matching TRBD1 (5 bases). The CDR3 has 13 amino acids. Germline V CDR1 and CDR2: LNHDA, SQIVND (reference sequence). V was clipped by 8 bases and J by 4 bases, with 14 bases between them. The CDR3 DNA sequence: TGTGCCAGTGAGGATCAGGGCCTCTATGGCTACACCTTC. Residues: CASEDQGLYGYTF.

CDR3 loop: CASSLAGDEAYEQYF. CDR3 nucleotide sequence: TGTGCCAGCAGCTTAGCAGGGGATGAGGCCTACGAGCAGTACTTC. J is TRBJ2-7 and V is TRBV7-6; D possibly corresponds to TRBD1 (5 bases). The CDR3 contains 15 residues. Germline V lookup: CDR1 SGHVS, CDR2 FNYEAQ. V was trimmed by 0 bases and J by 2 bases, leaving 11 bases between them.

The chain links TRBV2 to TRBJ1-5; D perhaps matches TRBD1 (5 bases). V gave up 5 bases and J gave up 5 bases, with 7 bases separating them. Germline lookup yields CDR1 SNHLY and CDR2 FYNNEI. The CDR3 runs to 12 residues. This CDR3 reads CASSRGDQPQHF. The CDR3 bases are TGTGCCAGCAGTCGGGGGGATCAGCCCCAGCATTTT.

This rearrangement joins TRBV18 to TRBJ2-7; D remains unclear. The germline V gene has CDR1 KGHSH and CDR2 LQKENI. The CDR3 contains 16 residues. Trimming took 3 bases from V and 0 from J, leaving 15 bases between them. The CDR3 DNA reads TGTGCCAGCTCACCTTTCGCTAGAGAAGGCTCCTACGAGCAGTACTTC. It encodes CASSPFAREGSYEQYF.

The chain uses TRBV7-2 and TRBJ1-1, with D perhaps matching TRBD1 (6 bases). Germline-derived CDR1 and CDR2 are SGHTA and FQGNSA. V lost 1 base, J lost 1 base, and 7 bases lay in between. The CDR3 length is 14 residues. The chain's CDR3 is CASSLGQANTEAFF. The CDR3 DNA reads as TGTGCCAGCAGCTTAGGACAGGCGAACACTGAAGCTTTCTTT.

This CDR3 is CATTQKTTGHNQPQHF. The CDR3 coding sequence is TGTGCCACCACCCAAAAGACAACAGGGCACAATCAGCCCCAGCATTTT. V is TRBV24-1 and J is TRBJ1-5, with D tentatively TRBD1 (6 bases). Trimming cost V 8 bases and J 3 bases, with 19 bases left between them. Germline-derived CDR1 and CDR2 are KGHDR and SFDVKD. This CDR3 is 16 amino acids long.

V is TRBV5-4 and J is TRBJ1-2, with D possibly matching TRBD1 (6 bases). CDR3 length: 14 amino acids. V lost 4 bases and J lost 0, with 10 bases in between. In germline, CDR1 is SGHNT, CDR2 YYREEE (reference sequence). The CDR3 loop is CASSVGTTNYGYTF. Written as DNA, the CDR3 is TGTGCCAGCAGCGTCGGGACAACTAACTATGGCTACACCTTC.

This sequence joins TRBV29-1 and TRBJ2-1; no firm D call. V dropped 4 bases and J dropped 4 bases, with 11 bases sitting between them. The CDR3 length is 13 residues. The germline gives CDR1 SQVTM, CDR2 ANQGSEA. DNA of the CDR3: TGCAGCGTTGTCAGTGCCCTTTACAATGAGCAGTTCTTC. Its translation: CSVVSALYNEQFF.